The 16 T cell receptor beta chains listed next were all sequenced from one sample in a study of shared clonotypes between healthy human individuals. Repertoires were generated with immunoSEQ multiplex PCR, while TCRdb's copy carries only in-frame clones and drops some. The data contain millions of clones, around 90% of them singletons. Specimen: naive CD4+ T cells sorted from blood. Subset: CD45RA+ positively selected. The receptors were gathered from a man aged 18 to 29 in good health.

A remark on this clone: Other nucleotide sequences in the sample specify the same CDR3. J is TRBJ2-2 and V is TRBV19; 7 bases are shared with TRBD2. The V and J ends lost 6 bases and 0 bases, in that order; junction bases with no gene match: 1. CDR1 and CDR2 (germline): LNHDA, SQIVND (reference sequence). CDR3 length: 14 amino acids. The CDR3 spells CASRGLANTGELFF. DNA of the CDR3: TGTGCCAGTAGAGGACTAGCGAACACCGGGGAGCTGTTTTTT.

CDR3 residues: CAISEPGTASNSPLHF. The CDR3 DNA reads TGTGCCATCAGTGAGCCGGGGACGGCATCTAATTCACCCCTCCACTTT. V and J are TRBV10-3 and TRBJ1-6; D might be TRBD1 (5 bases). This CDR3 is 16 amino acids long. Germline V gives CDR1 ENHRY, CDR2 SYGVKD. Trimming removed 2 bases from V and 6 bases from J, with 14 bases in between.

Of note for this clone: Distinct nucleotide sequences in the sample also encode this CDR3. The chain combines TRBV27 with TRBJ1-1; D is possibly TRBD1 (5 bases). Germline assignment: CDR1 MNHEY and CDR2 SMNVEV (reference sequence). This CDR3 has 13 residues. Trimming shortened V by 3 bases and J by 3 bases, and 8 bases separated the two germline ends. The CDR3 is CASSLGRDTEAFF. The CDR3 nucleotides read TGTGCCAGCAGTTTGGGGCGTGACACTGAAGCTTTCTTT.

This chain uses TRBV5-1 with TRBJ2-7, with D perhaps assigned TRBD1 or TRBD2 (5 bases each). Trimming shortened V by 5 bases and J by 5 bases, and 17 bases separated the two germline ends. In germline, CDR1 is SGHRS, CDR2 YFSETQ. The CDR3 runs to 14 residues. The CDR3 is CASRNPYRGDEQYF. The CDR3 coding sequence is TGCGCCAGCAGAAACCCTTACAGAGGGGACGAGCAGTACTTC.

This sequence joins TRBV4-1 and TRBJ2-1; weak D call: TRBD2 (5 bases). Germline values: CDR1 MGHRA, CDR2 YSYEKL. The CDR3 length is 17 residues. V was pared by 2 bases and J by 3 bases, with 17 bases between. Written as DNA, the CDR3 is TGCGCCAGCAGCCAATCCACGGCAAGCGGCTACTACAATGAGCAGTTCTTC. It yields the protein CASSQSTASGYYNEQFF.

This clone occurred once. The rearrangement links TRBV4-1 to TRBJ1-2, with TRBD1 identical over 9 bases. The junction had 8 bases not matched to a gene; V was cut back by 2 bases and J by 7 bases. This CDR3 comprises 15 residues. The V gene's germline CDR1 is MGHRA and CDR2 YSYEKL. The CDR3 DNA follows: TGCGCCAGCAGCCAACCCCCGGACAGGGGTAGTGGCTACACCTTC. Translation gives CASSQPPDRGSGYTF.

This sequence joins TRBV19 and TRBJ1-1; the D is unclear. CDR1 is LNHDA and CDR2 is SQIVND in the germline V gene (reference sequence). Trimming removed 10 bases from V and 2 bases from J, with 8 bases in between. The CDR3 runs to 11 residues. The CDR3 loop is CANRPNTEAFF. CDR3 sequence (DNA): TGTGCCAATAGACCCAACACTGAAGCTTTCTTT.

The V and J genes are TRBV10-3 and TRBJ2-7; no clear D. Germline V gene lookup returns CDR1 ENHRY and CDR2 SYGVKD. Trimming left V 0 bases short and J 6 bases short, with 12 bases between. The CDR3 spans 14 residues. The CDR3 bases are TGTGCCATCAGTGAGTCAGGGTACCCCAGCGAGCAGTACTTC. Its translation: CAISESGYPSEQYF.

The chain joins TRBV5-4 to TRBJ1-2, with 7 bases identical to TRBD1. The V gene end was trimmed by 1 base and the J gene end by 1 base; junction bases not matched to a gene: 4. This CDR3 contains 15 residues. Germline assignment: CDR1 SGHNT and CDR2 YYREEE (reference sequence). CDR3 bases: TGTGCCAGCAGCTTGATCGGGACAGATAACTATGGCTACACCTTC. This gives the protein CASSLIGTDNYGYTF.

As regards this clone: The sample contains more than one DNA sequence encoding this CDR3. This chain uses TRBV30 with TRBJ2-7, with D perhaps TRBD1 or TRBD2 (5 bases each). Trimming left V 0 bases short and J 2 bases short, with 8 bases between. CDR1 and CDR2 (germline): GTSNPN, SVGIG (reference sequence). The CDR3 covers 13 residues. CDR3 nucleotide sequence: TGTGCCTGGAGTGTCGAGGGGCCCTACGAGCAGTACTTC. It is translated as CAWSVEGPYEQYF.

As regards this clone: The same CDR3 is also encoded by other DNA sequences in this sample. This sequence joins TRBV5-4 and TRBJ2-7, with TRBD2 matching 8 bases. From germline, CDR1 is SGHNT and CDR2 YYREEE (reference sequence). This CDR3 is 15 amino acids long. The junction had 9 bases not matched to a gene; V was cut back by 4 bases and J by 3 bases. CDR3 sequence: CASSREAGAGYEQYF. The CDR3 nucleotides read TGTGCCAGCAGCCGGGAAGCGGGGGCGGGCTACGAGCAGTACTTC.

This clone was observed once. The chain couples TRBV2 to TRBJ2-1, with D perhaps matching TRBD2 (6 bases). This CDR3 region has 12 residues. V was clipped by 8 bases and J by 10 bases, with 15 bases between them. Germline V gene lookup returns CDR1 SNHLY and CDR2 FYNNEI. CDR3 DNA: TGTGCCAGCTCCAAGGGACTCCCAGAGCAGTTCTTC. It specifies CASSKGLPEQFF.

The chain recombines TRBV7-2 with TRBJ2-5; 9 bases are a match to TRBD1. J gave up 5 bases and V 4 bases, and 8 bases lay outside the gene matches. The CDR3 runs to 15 residues. In germline, CDR1 is SGHTA, CDR2 FQGNSA. The CDR3 is CASSSQTGGTETQYF. CDR3 DNA: TGTGCCAGCAGCTCCCAGACAGGGGGAACGGAGACCCAGTACTTC.

The chain recombines TRBV6-5 with TRBJ2-1; 11 bases agree with TRBD2. Losses at the gene ends were 0 bases for V and 7 bases for J; bases not matched to a gene: 5. Per germline, CDR1 MNHEY and CDR2 SVGAGI. The CDR3 sequence is 16 residues long. CDR3 bases: TGTGCCAGCAGTTACTCGGTACTAGCGGGAGTTAATGAGCAGTTCTTC. Translating it yields CASSYSVLAGVNEQFF.

The genes are TRBV27 and TRBJ1-1, with 9 bases matching TRBD1. V trimming: 6 bases; J trimming: 6 bases; junction bases outside the gene matches: 11. Germline CDR1 is MNHEY and CDR2 is SMNVEV (reference sequence). The CDR3 covers 15 residues. As DNA, the CDR3 is TGTGCCAGCAGACCCCCGGGACAGGGTCACCCTGAAGCTTTCTTT. Encoded protein: CASRPPGQGHPEAFF.

The chain joins TRBV9 to TRBJ2-7, with D perhaps matching TRBD1 (6 bases). Germline CDR1 is SGDLS and CDR2 is YYNGEE. V lost 3 bases and J 6 bases, leaving 16 bases between the germline ends. This CDR3 has 14 residues. CDR3 region: CASSGRGLAAEQYF. The CDR3 DNA follows: TGTGCCAGCAGCGGTAGGGGGTTAGCTGCCGAGCAGTACTTC.